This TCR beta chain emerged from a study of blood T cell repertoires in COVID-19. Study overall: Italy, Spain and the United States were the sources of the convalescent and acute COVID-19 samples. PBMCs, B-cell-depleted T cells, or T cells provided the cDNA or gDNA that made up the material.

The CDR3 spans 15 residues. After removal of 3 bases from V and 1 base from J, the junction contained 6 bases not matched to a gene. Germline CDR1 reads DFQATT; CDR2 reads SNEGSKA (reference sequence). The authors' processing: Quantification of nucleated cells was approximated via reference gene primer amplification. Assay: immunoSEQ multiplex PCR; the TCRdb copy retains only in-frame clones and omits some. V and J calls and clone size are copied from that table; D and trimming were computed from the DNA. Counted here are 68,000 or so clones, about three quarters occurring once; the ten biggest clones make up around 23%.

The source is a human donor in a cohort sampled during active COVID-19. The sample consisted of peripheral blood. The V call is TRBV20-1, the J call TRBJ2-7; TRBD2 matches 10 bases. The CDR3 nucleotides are TGCAGTGCTAGTTCTAGCGGGAGACCATCCTACGAGCAGTACTTC. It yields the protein CSASSSGRPSYEQYF.